Listed below are T cell receptor beta chains from one sample, sequenced in a study of CD8 T cells in Susac syndrome. TCRdb redid the calling of the immunoSEQ multiplex PCR reads with MiXCR, one entry per CDR3 protein. The table records around 71,000 distinct CDR3 sequences, 93% of them present only once. The sequenced sample was CD4+ T cells from PBMCs. The receptors shown here come from a human donor with Susac syndrome. Each CDR3 is given with its conserved first and last residue. Each record gives: J gene, clone size, D gene, V gene, CDR3 protein, CDR3 DNA. The D gene is left open where the match is weak. Rows give clone size only sometimes, using once, few, many, or a class for an expanded clone.

j_gene: TRBJ1-1; abundance: -; d_gene: -; v_gene: TRBV21-1; CDR3aa: CASSPGSSDTEAFF; CDR3nt: TGTGCCAGCAGCCCCGGGAGCTCCGACACTGAAGCTTTCTTT
j_gene: TRBJ2-3; abundance: -; d_gene: TRBD1; v_gene: TRBV12-3/TRBV12-4; CDR3aa: CASSRDSSTDTQYF; CDR3nt: TGTGCCAGCAGTCGGGACAGCAGCACAGATACGCAGTATTTT
j_gene: TRBJ1-5; abundance: -; d_gene: -; v_gene: TRBV10-3; CDR3aa: CAISDPGSNQPQHF; CDR3nt: TGTGCCATCAGTGATCCAGGGAGCAATCAGCCCCAGCATTTT
j_gene: TRBJ1-6; abundance: -; d_gene: TRBD1; v_gene: TRBV20-1; CDR3aa: CSSQDRVSPLHF; CDR3nt: TGCAGTAGCCAGGACAGGGTCTCACCCCTCCACTTT
j_gene: TRBJ1-2; abundance: -; d_gene: -; v_gene: TRBV20-1; CDR3aa: CSASSIDYGYTF; CDR3nt: TGCAGTGCTAGTTCCATAGACTATGGCTACACCTTC
j_gene: TRBJ1-2; abundance: -; d_gene: TRBD1; v_gene: TRBV19; CDR3aa: CASSVPTGLQNYGYTF; CDR3nt: TGTGCCAGTAGTGTTCCGACAGGGCTTCAAAACTATGGCTACACCTTC
j_gene: TRBJ2-1; abundance: -; d_gene: TRBD2; v_gene: TRBV19; CDR3aa: CASSFGGSPGRNEQFF; CDR3nt: TGTGCCAGTAGTTTCGGGGGGAGTCCGGGTCGGAATGAGCAGTTCTTC
j_gene: TRBJ1-5; abundance: once; d_gene: -; v_gene: TRBV6-5; CDR3aa: CASSSIGAPNQPQHF; CDR3nt: TGTGCCAGCAGTTCTATCGGTGCCCCCAATCAGCCCCAGCATTTT
j_gene: TRBJ2-3; abundance: -; d_gene: -; v_gene: TRBV5-4; CDR3aa: CASSPLGLGGGTDTQYF; CDR3nt: TGTGCCAGCAGCCCACTGGGCCTGGGGGGCGGGACAGATACGCAGTATTTT
j_gene: TRBJ2-1; abundance: -; d_gene: TRBD1; v_gene: TRBV7-2; CDR3aa: CASRRDRGSYNEQFF; CDR3nt: TGTGCCAGCAGACGGGACAGGGGGTCCTACAATGAGCAGTTCTTC
j_gene: TRBJ2-1; abundance: -; d_gene: -; v_gene: TRBV6-2/TRBV6-3; CDR3aa: CASSPTGSSYNEQFF; CDR3nt: TGTGCCAGCAGTCCAACAGGGAGCTCCTACAATGAGCAGTTCTTC
j_gene: TRBJ1-5; abundance: -; d_gene: -; v_gene: TRBV6-2/TRBV6-3; CDR3aa: CASMGAANYQPQHF; CDR3nt: TGTGCCAGCATGGGCGCGGCGAATTATCAGCCCCAGCATTTT
j_gene: TRBJ2-7; abundance: -; d_gene: TRBD2; v_gene: TRBV7-2; CDR3aa: CASSDSGGASYEQYF; CDR3nt: TGTGCCAGCAGCGATAGCGGGGGGGCCTCCTACGAGCAGTACTTC
j_gene: TRBJ2-5; abundance: -; d_gene: -; v_gene: TRBV5-1; CDR3aa: CASSLGTGRDVKETQYF; CDR3nt: TGCGCCAGCAGCTTGGGGACAGGGAGGGACGTAAAGGAGACCCAGTACTTC
j_gene: TRBJ1-6; abundance: -; d_gene: TRBD1; v_gene: TRBV5-1; CDR3aa: CASSYTGTAGSPLHF; CDR3nt: TGCGCCAGCAGCTATACAGGGACAGCAGGTTCACCCCTCCACTTT
j_gene: TRBJ2-5; abundance: -; d_gene: -; v_gene: TRBV19; CDR3aa: CASSSGWETQYF; CDR3nt: TGTGCCAGTAGTTCGGGGTGGGAGACCCAGTACTTC
j_gene: TRBJ2-1; abundance: -; d_gene: TRBD1; v_gene: TRBV29-1; CDR3aa: CSVGAGQGEQFF; CDR3nt: TGCAGCGTCGGCGCAGGACAGGGAGAGCAGTTCTTC
j_gene: TRBJ2-3; abundance: -; d_gene: -; v_gene: TRBV5-1; CDR3aa: CASSLESGTQYF; CDR3nt: TGCGCCAGCAGCTTGGAGTCGGGCACGCAGTATTTT
j_gene: TRBJ2-7; abundance: once; d_gene: -; v_gene: TRBV5-6; CDR3aa: CASSLLGVSREQYF; CDR3nt: TGTGCCAGCAGCTTGTTGGGGGTGTCGCGAGAGCAGTACTTC
j_gene: TRBJ1-4; abundance: -; d_gene: TRBD1; v_gene: TRBV7-2; CDR3aa: CASSPQGQGGEKLFF; CDR3nt: TGTGCCAGCAGCCCTCAGGGACAGGGAGGTGAAAAACTGTTTTTT
j_gene: TRBJ2-7; abundance: -; d_gene: TRBD2; v_gene: TRBV20-1; CDR3aa: CSARDLAGDNEQYF; CDR3nt: TGCAGTGCTAGAGACCTAGCGGGGGACAACGAGCAGTACTTC
j_gene: TRBJ2-7; abundance: once; d_gene: -; v_gene: TRBV2; CDR3aa: CASNSFSSYEQYF; CDR3nt: TGTGCCAGCAACTCGTTCAGCTCCTACGAGCAGTACTTC
j_gene: TRBJ2-2; abundance: -; d_gene: TRBD1; v_gene: TRBV19; CDR3aa: CASSLQGAIGELFF; CDR3nt: TGTGCCAGTAGTCTGCAGGGGGCTATCGGGGAGCTGTTTTTT
j_gene: TRBJ2-1; abundance: -; d_gene: TRBD1; v_gene: TRBV2; CDR3aa: CASGGRTGPSSYNEQFF; CDR3nt: TGTGCCAGCGGGGGAAGGACAGGGCCGAGCTCCTACAATGAGCAGTTCTTC
j_gene: TRBJ1-1; abundance: -; d_gene: -; v_gene: TRBV5-1; CDR3aa: CASSIRGRGTEAFF; CDR3nt: TGCGCCAGCAGCATCCGGGGCCGAGGGACTGAAGCTTTCTTT
j_gene: TRBJ2-7; abundance: -; d_gene: TRBD1; v_gene: TRBV2; CDR3aa: CASSEALWTGKGSYEQYF; CDR3nt: TGTGCCAGCAGTGAAGCGCTATGGACAGGGAAAGGGAGCTACGAGCAGTACTTC
j_gene: TRBJ2-3; abundance: -; d_gene: -; v_gene: TRBV18; CDR3aa: CASSPTRADTQYF; CDR3nt: TGTGCCAGCTCACCAACCCGGGCAGATACGCAGTATTTT
j_gene: TRBJ2-7; abundance: once; d_gene: TRBD2; v_gene: TRBV29-1; CDR3aa: CSVRKGRGAGTNSDEQYF; CDR3nt: TGCAGCGTTCGAAAGGGGAGAGGGGCAGGGACTAATTCTGACGAGCAGTACTTC
j_gene: TRBJ1-1; abundance: -; d_gene: -; v_gene: TRBV5-1; CDR3aa: CASSPPGLMNTEAFF; CDR3nt: TGCGCCAGCAGCCCGCCGGGACTCATGAACACTGAAGCTTTCTTT
j_gene: TRBJ1-5; abundance: once; d_gene: TRBD1; v_gene: TRBV12-3/TRBV12-4; CDR3aa: CASRRQGRQPQHF; CDR3nt: TGTGCCAGTCGTCGACAGGGTCGTCAGCCCCAGCATTTT
j_gene: TRBJ2-5; abundance: -; d_gene: -; v_gene: TRBV7-2; CDR3aa: CASSLNLGRETQYF; CDR3nt: TGTGCCAGCAGCTTAAATTTAGGAAGGGAGACCCAGTACTTC
j_gene: TRBJ2-2; abundance: once; d_gene: TRBD1; v_gene: TRBV4-3; CDR3aa: CASSQGTGVTGELFF; CDR3nt: TGCGCCAGCAGCCAAGGGACAGGGGTCACCGGGGAGCTGTTTTTT
j_gene: TRBJ1-2; abundance: -; d_gene: TRBD1; v_gene: TRBV5-4; CDR3aa: CASSSPGQGLYGYTF; CDR3nt: TGTGCCAGCAGCTCCCCGGGACAGGGGCTCTATGGCTACACCTTC
j_gene: TRBJ1-1; abundance: -; d_gene: -; v_gene: TRBV28; CDR3aa: CASSLPPQGTEAFF; CDR3nt: TGTGCCAGCAGTTTACCCCCACAGGGTACTGAAGCTTTCTTT
j_gene: TRBJ2-3; abundance: -; d_gene: -; v_gene: TRBV3-1; CDR3aa: CASSRVFTDTQYF; CDR3nt: TGTGCCAGCAGCCGGGTCTTCACAGATACGCAGTATTTT
j_gene: TRBJ1-1; abundance: -; d_gene: -; v_gene: TRBV29-1; CDR3aa: CSGRQTQMAEAFF; CDR3nt: TGCAGCGGTAGACAGACGCAAATGGCTGAAGCTTTCTTT
j_gene: TRBJ1-2; abundance: once; d_gene: TRBD1; v_gene: TRBV6-1; CDR3aa: CAVRGIGRGGSYGYTF; CDR3nt: TGTGCCGTCAGGGGGATAGGTAGAGGGGGCAGCTATGGCTACACCTTC
j_gene: TRBJ2-7; abundance: -; d_gene: -; v_gene: TRBV12-3/TRBV12-4; CDR3aa: CASSLAESYEQYF; CDR3nt: TGTGCCAGCAGTTTAGCCGAGTCCTACGAGCAGTACTTC
j_gene: TRBJ2-7; abundance: once; d_gene: TRBD2; v_gene: TRBV11-1; CDR3aa: CASSRGGPYEQYF; CDR3nt: TGTGCCAGCAGCCGGGGGGGTCCCTACGAGCAGTACTTC
j_gene: TRBJ2-5; abundance: once; d_gene: -; v_gene: TRBV6-5; CDR3aa: CASSPTGGRETQYF; CDR3nt: TGTGCCAGCAGCCCGACGGGGGGCCGGGAGACCCAGTACTTC
j_gene: TRBJ1-5; abundance: -; d_gene: TRBD1; v_gene: TRBV6-1; CDR3aa: CASTSGGGSYSNQPQHF; CDR3nt: TGTGCCAGCACCTCAGGGGGTGGCAGCTATAGCAATCAGCCCCAGCATTTT
j_gene: TRBJ2-1; abundance: -; d_gene: TRBD1; v_gene: TRBV6-5; CDR3aa: CASSYATPTGSNEQFF; CDR3nt: TGTGCCAGCAGTTACGCTACCCCGACAGGGTCCAATGAGCAGTTCTTC
j_gene: TRBJ1-2; abundance: -; d_gene: -; v_gene: TRBV11-2; CDR3aa: CASSPIKGSDYGYTF; CDR3nt: TGTGCCAGCAGCCCGATTAAGGGATCCGACTATGGCTACACCTTC
j_gene: TRBJ2-1; abundance: few; d_gene: -; v_gene: TRBV13; CDR3aa: CASSLPRGRIYNEQFF; CDR3nt: TGTGCCAGCAGCTTGCCCCGGGGGAGAATCTACAATGAGCAGTTCTTC
j_gene: TRBJ1-5; abundance: -; d_gene: -; v_gene: TRBV20-1; CDR3aa: CSAARDSNQPQHF; CDR3nt: TGCAGTGCTGCAAGGGATAGCAATCAGCCCCAGCATTTT
j_gene: TRBJ1-3; abundance: -; d_gene: -; v_gene: TRBV24-1; CDR3aa: CATSDPAGGGSGNTIYF; CDR3nt: TGTGCCACCAGTGATCCTGCCGGTGGGGGCTCTGGAAACACCATATATTTT
j_gene: TRBJ2-7; abundance: -; d_gene: TRBD1; v_gene: TRBV20-1; CDR3aa: CSAPRRQGFFRSSYEQYF; CDR3nt: TGCAGTGCCCCCCGGCGACAGGGATTTTTTCGAAGCTCCTACGAGCAGTACTTC
j_gene: TRBJ2-2; abundance: -; d_gene: -; v_gene: TRBV6-5; CDR3aa: CASTGANTGELFF; CDR3nt: TGTGCCAGCACCGGGGCGAACACCGGGGAGCTGTTTTTT
j_gene: TRBJ1-1; abundance: -; d_gene: TRBD1; v_gene: TRBV12-3/TRBV12-4; CDR3aa: CASNRDRGTTEAFF; CDR3nt: TGTGCCAGCAACCGGGACAGGGGTACCACTGAAGCTTTCTTT
j_gene: TRBJ1-3; abundance: once; d_gene: TRBD1; v_gene: TRBV7-2; CDR3aa: CASSLAGTGSGNTIYF; CDR3nt: TGTGCCAGCAGCTTAGCCGGGACAGGCTCTGGAAACACCATATATTTT
j_gene: TRBJ2-1; abundance: -; d_gene: TRBD2; v_gene: TRBV6-2/TRBV6-3; CDR3aa: CASSPGLAGGLIYNEQFF; CDR3nt: TGTGCCAGCAGCCCGGGACTAGCGGGGGGGTTAATCTACAATGAGCAGTTCTTC
j_gene: TRBJ2-6; abundance: few; d_gene: -; v_gene: TRBV5-1; CDR3aa: CASSLVSSGANVLTF; CDR3nt: TGCGCCAGCAGCTTGGTATCCTCTGGGGCCAACGTCCTGACTTTC
j_gene: TRBJ2-3; abundance: -; d_gene: -; v_gene: TRBV21-1; CDR3aa: CASSKVGPAGTRIVPDTQYF; CDR3nt: TGTGCCAGCAGCAAAGTGGGACCAGCCGGGACTAGGATCGTCCCAGATACGCAGTATTTT
j_gene: TRBJ2-1; abundance: -; d_gene: TRBD2; v_gene: TRBV7-8; CDR3aa: CASSLASGNNEQFF; CDR3nt: TGTGCCAGCAGCTTAGCGAGCGGGAACAATGAGCAGTTCTTC
j_gene: TRBJ2-3; abundance: once; d_gene: -; v_gene: TRBV18; CDR3aa: CASRTQYTDTQYF; CDR3nt: TGTGCCAGCCGCACACAATACACAGATACGCAGTATTTT